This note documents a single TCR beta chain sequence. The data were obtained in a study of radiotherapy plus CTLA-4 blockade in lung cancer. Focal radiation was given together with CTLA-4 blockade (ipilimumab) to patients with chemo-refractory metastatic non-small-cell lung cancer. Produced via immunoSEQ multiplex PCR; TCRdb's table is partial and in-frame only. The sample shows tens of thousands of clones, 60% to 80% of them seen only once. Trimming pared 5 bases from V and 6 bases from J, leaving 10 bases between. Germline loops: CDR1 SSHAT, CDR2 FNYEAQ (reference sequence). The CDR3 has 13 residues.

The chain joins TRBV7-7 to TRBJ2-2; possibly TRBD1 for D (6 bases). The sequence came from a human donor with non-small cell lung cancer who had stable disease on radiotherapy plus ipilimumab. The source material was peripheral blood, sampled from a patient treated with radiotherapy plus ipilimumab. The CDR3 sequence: CASSQQGPGELFF. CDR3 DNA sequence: TGTGCCAGCAGCCAACAGGGTCCCGGGGAGCTGTTTTTT.